This T cell receptor beta chain comes out of a study of immune evolution from preneoplasia to lung adenocarcinoma. After pathologic assessment, macro-dissection selected premalignant or tumor cells for extraction. Produced via immunoSEQ multiplex PCR; TCRdb's table is partial and in-frame only. The sample yields 8,000 to 10,000 clones, more than 60% seen once. Findings and limits, study-wide: Clonality was highest in normal lung, lower in later-stage lesions apparently. Top clone share appeared to fall from AAH through AIS, MIA, adenocarcinoma.

Points on this clone: Its antigen is still unknown.

The TCR sequence derives from a person aged 55 to 79 with lung adenocarcinoma. The source material was FFPE lung adenocarcinoma in situ tissue.

CDR3 amino acids: CASSHGAVGGDEQFF. DNA for the CDR3: TGCGCCAGCAGCCATGGTGCTGTCGGGGGGGATGAGCAGTTCTTC. The chain has TRBV4-3 and TRBJ2-1; 8 bases match TRBD2. Looked up from germline, CDR1 is LGHNA and CDR2 is YSLEER. The CDR3 extends over 15 amino acids. Trimming at V came to 3 bases and at J to 8 bases, leaving 9 bases not matched to a gene.